The rows below give T cell receptor beta chains drawn from one sample of a study of cytomegalovirus exposure and HLA in healthy donors. Libraries were prepared by immunoSEQ multiplex PCR; TCRdb keeps only in-frame clonotypes and omits some of them. The top ten clones hold 1% to 1.5% of a sample with 100,000 to 120,000 clones, around 84% of them seen once. Sequenced material: PBMCs. The receptor set was obtained from a woman aged 30 to 39 in good health and CMV-seronegative. The CDR3 runs from the conserved cysteine through the conserved F or W. A D gene is named only where the DNA matches it firmly. Where a row states a size, it is once, few, many or the class of an expanded clone; other rows omit it.

>TRBV5-8|TRBJ2-1|TRBD2|-
TGTGCCAGCATACGGAGCCTAGCGGGGGGCTACAATGAGCAGTTCTTC
CASIRSLAGGYNEQFF
>TRBV9|TRBJ1-2|-|-
TGTGCCAGCAGCCCCCATAGACAGATAAACTATGGCTACACCTTC
CASSPHRQINYGYTF
>TRBV5-1|TRBJ2-1|TRBD2|-
TGCGCCAGCAGCTCGACAACCTTAGCGGGAGCAAGCTATGAGCAGTTCTTC
CASSSTTLAGASYEQFF
>TRBV28|TRBJ1-2|TRBD1|once
TGTGCCAGCAGCCCTCCGGGACAGAACTATGGCTACACCTTC
CASSPPGQNYGYTF
>TRBV29-1|TRBJ2-2|TRBD1|-
TGCAGCGTTGTCTCAGGGGGCAGTAACACCGGGGAGCTGTTTTTT
CSVVSGGSNTGELFF
>TRBV4-1|TRBJ2-7|TRBD1|-
TGCGCCAGCAGCCAAGAGGGACAGGGGAGCTCCGAGCAGTACTTC
CASSQEGQGSSEQYF
>TRBV19|TRBJ2-7|TRBD2|-
TGTGCCAGTAGTAGACGGACTAGCGGCACTTACGAGCAGTACTTC
CASSRRTSGTYEQYF
>TRBV11-3|TRBJ2-5|TRBD1|-
TGTGCCAGCAGCCCAACAGGGGCGAAGGAGACCCAGTACTTC
CASSPTGAKETQYF
>TRBV27|TRBJ2-7|TRBD2|-
TGTGCCAGCAGCCCCTTAGCGGGAGGGCCCTACGAGCAGTACTTC
CASSPLAGGPYEQYF
>TRBV7-9|TRBJ1-2|-|-
TGTGCCAGCAGCTTAAGACAGAACTATGGCTACACCTTC
CASSLRQNYGYTF
>TRBV30|TRBJ1-1|-|-
TGTGCCTGGAGTGTAATGGGGGGATTGAACACTGAAGCTTTCTTT
CAWSVMGGLNTEAFF
>TRBV30|TRBJ2-7|TRBD1|-
TGTGCCTGGAGTGGCAAACAGGGGAGAGCCTACGAGCAGTACTTC
CAWSGKQGRAYEQYF
>TRBV10-3|TRBJ2-5|TRBD1|-
TGTGCCATCAGTGAGAAGGACAGGGAAGAGACCCAGTACTTC
CAISEKDREETQYF
>TRBV5-8|TRBJ1-5|TRBD1|once
TGTGCCAGCAGCCTCGGACAGGGCGGCAATCAGCCCCAGCATTTT
CASSLGQGGNQPQHF
>TRBV29-1|TRBJ2-3|TRBD1|-
TGCAGCGTTGATAGGGGACAGGGGTTACCCACCACAGATACGCAGTATTTT
CSVDRGQGLPTTDTQYF
>TRBV6-6|TRBJ2-7|-|-
TGTGCCAGCAGCCAGGACAGCTCCTACGAGCAGTACTTC
CASSQDSSYEQYF
>TRBV6-6|TRBJ1-1|TRBD1|many
TGTGCCAGCAGTTATAGGGACAGTCCAAAAGCTTTCTTT
CASSYRDSPKAFF
>TRBV7-2|TRBJ2-3|TRBD1|-
TGTGCCAGCAGCTCTCTGGGACAGGGAAAAGCAGATACGCAGTATTTT
CASSSLGQGKADTQYF
>TRBV2|TRBJ2-1|TRBD2|-
TGTGCCAGCAATTCCCTAGCGGGGGCCGAGGGTTACAATGAGCAGTTCTTC
CASNSLAGAEGYNEQFF
>TRBV6-5|TRBJ2-1|-|-
TGTGCCAGCAGCAACTACAATGAGCAGTTCTTC
CASSNYNEQFF
>TRBV5-1|TRBJ2-1|-|-
TGCGCCAGCAGCTCGGCCGGGGGAAATGAGCAGTTCTTC
CASSSAGGNEQFF
>TRBV7-2|TRBJ2-3|TRBD2|few
TGTGCCAGCAGCTTATTGGCTAGCGGGGGAACAGATACGCAGTATTTT
CASSLLASGGTDTQYF
>TRBV4-3|TRBJ2-7|TRBD1|-
TGCGCCAGCAGCCAGGGGACAGGGGCGGGGAGGGAGCAGTACTTC
CASSQGTGAGREQYF
>TRBV10-3|TRBJ2-1|TRBD2|few
TGTGCCATCAGGGCTAGCGGGGATCTTTCCTACAATGAGCAGTTCTTC
CAIRASGDLSYNEQFF
>TRBV6-1|TRBJ1-1|-|-
TGTGCCAGCAGTCCGGGGGGGGCATTAGCTTTCTTT
CASSPGGALAFF
>TRBV2|TRBJ2-1|-|-
TGTGCCAGCAGAGGGCAGGGATGGAATGAGCAGTTCTTC
CASRGQGWNEQFF
>TRBV4-2|TRBJ2-7|TRBD2|-
TGTGCCAGCAGCTGGGGGGGGGAGCAGTACTTC
CASSWGGEQYF
>TRBV7-9|TRBJ2-2|TRBD2|-
TGTGCCAGCAGCTTAGCTAGCGGGGTCGCCCGGGAGCTGTTTTTT
CASSLASGVARELFF
>TRBV10-3|TRBJ2-7|TRBD2|-
TGTGCCATCGGAATAGTAGCGGGAGGGCGGTCTTACGAGCAGTACTTC
CAIGIVAGGRSYEQYF
>TRBV5-6|TRBJ2-7|TRBD1|-
TGTGCCAGCAGCTTCAGTTTGGGGGACAGGGCCTACGAGCAGTACTTC
CASSFSLGDRAYEQYF
>TRBV9|TRBJ1-2|TRBD1|-
TGTGCCAGCAGCGAAGGGGGCTGGAGAGGCTACACCTTC
CASSEGGWRGYTF
>TRBV28|TRBJ2-5|-|-
TGTGCCAGCAGTTCTGGACAAGAAGAGACCCAGTACTTC
CASSSGQEETQYF
>TRBV27|TRBJ2-5|-|-
TGTGCCAGCGGCCAGCAAGAGACCCAGTACTTC
CASGQQETQYF
>TRBV7-9|TRBJ2-1|TRBD2|once
TGTGGCACTAGCGGGCTTACCTACAATGAGCAGTTCTTC
CGTSGLTYNEQFF
>TRBV4-3|TRBJ2-5|-|few
TGCGCCAGCAGCCAAGGCCCAGGCAAAGCCTTCCAAGAGACCCAGTACTTC
CASSQGPGKAFQETQYF
>TRBV5-1|TRBJ1-2|TRBD1|-
TGCGCCAGCAGCTTGGGGAGGGACAGCCCCTATGGCTACACCTTC
CASSLGRDSPYGYTF
>TRBV30|TRBJ1-1|TRBD1|few
TGTGCCTGGACTCGGACAGGATACACTGAAGCTTTCTTT
CAWTRTGYTEAFF
>TRBV29-1|TRBJ2-3|TRBD1|-
TGCAGCGTTGAAGATCCGGGACAGGGAGCAGATACGCAGTATTTT
CSVEDPGQGADTQYF
>TRBV7-2|TRBJ1-5|-|-
TGTGCCAGCAGCCTTACCCGGACAGTAAATCAGCCCCAGCATTTT
CASSLTRTVNQPQHF
>TRBV6-1|TRBJ1-1|-|-
TGTGCCAGCAGAGAGAGGGTGGGCGACACTGAAGCTTTCTTT
CASRERVGDTEAFF
>TRBV21-1|TRBJ1-2|-|-
TGTGCCAGCGACGGGTTGATCGATCCTTATGGTGGCTACACCTTC
CASDGLIDPYGGYTF
>TRBV6-1|TRBJ2-5|TRBD1|-
TGTGCCAGCGGAAGGGACAGGGCAGAGACCCAGTACTTC
CASGRDRAETQYF
>TRBV9|TRBJ2-2|-|-
TGTGCCAGCAGCGTAAGGCAGGGTATGGCCGGGGAGCTGTTTTTT
CASSVRQGMAGELFF
>TRBV29-1|TRBJ1-5|TRBD1|-
TGCAGCGTTGATTGGTTAGGGGGCTGGGGCAATCAGCCCCAGCATTTT
CSVDWLGGWGNQPQHF
>TRBV6-5|TRBJ1-5|-|few
TGTGCCAGCAGTTACCTTAGTGGGCCCCAGCATTTT
CASSYLSGPQHF
>TRBV7-3|TRBJ2-1|-|-
TGTGCCAGCAGCTTAACGGCTACAGACAATGAGCAGTTCTTC
CASSLTATDNEQFF
>TRBV11-2|TRBJ2-2|-|few
TGTGCCAGCAGCGCCGACAGAAACACCGGGGAGCTGTTTTTT
CASSADRNTGELFF
>TRBV19|TRBJ1-1|-|-
TGTGCCAGTAGGACAAGGACAGAAGCCACTGAAGCTTTCTTT
CASRTRTEATEAFF
>TRBV5-6|TRBJ1-5|TRBD1|few
TGTGCCAGCAGATCCCGGACAGGCGGCAATCAGCCCCAGCATTTT
CASRSRTGGNQPQHF
>TRBV30|TRBJ2-7|-|-
TGTGCCTGGTCCCCGGGACAAGCCTACGAGCAGTACTTC
CAWSPGQAYEQYF
>TRBV5-1|TRBJ1-1|-|-
TGCGCCAGCAGCTTGGACAGTTTGAACACTGAAGCTTTCTTT
CASSLDSLNTEAFF
>TRBV27|TRBJ2-7|TRBD2|-
TGTGCCAGCAGTCAAACACAGGTCCTAGCGGGAGGGCGGGACAACTACGAGCAGTACTTC
CASSQTQVLAGGRDNYEQYF
>TRBV6-4|TRBJ1-1|-|-
TGTGCCAGCAAACCTTCAGGGGACACTGAAGCTTTCTTT
CASKPSGDTEAFF
>TRBV7-6|TRBJ2-7|-|-
TGTGCCAGCAGCCCCCGTTGGAAGGGGCCGGTCGAGCAGTACTTC
CASSPRWKGPVEQYF
>TRBV21-1|TRBJ2-3|-|-
TGTGCCAGCAGCAAAGGGGACAAAAGCACAGATACGCAGTATTTT
CASSKGDKSTDTQYF